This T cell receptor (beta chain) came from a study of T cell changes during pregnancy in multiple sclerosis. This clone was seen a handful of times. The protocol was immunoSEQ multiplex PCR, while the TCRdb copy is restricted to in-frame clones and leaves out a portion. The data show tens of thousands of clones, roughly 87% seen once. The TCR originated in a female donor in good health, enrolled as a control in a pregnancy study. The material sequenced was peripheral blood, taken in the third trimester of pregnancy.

The CDR3 bases are TGTGCCAGCAGCTTAGGAGGGCAAGGGCTGCCCCAGCATTTT. It translates to CASSLGGQGLPQHF. The chain is built from TRBV7-2 and TRBJ1-5; D is unresolved. CDR3 length: 14 residues. CDR1 SGHTA and CDR2 FQGNSA come from the germline V gene. V was clipped by 1 base and J by 9 bases, with 13 bases between them.